The following is a T cell receptor beta chain sequence with its context. This specimen comes from a study of T-cell reconstitution after alpha-beta-depleted transplantation in children. From germline, CDR1 is MNHEY and CDR2 SVGAGI. CDR3 length: 17 residues. The V and J ends lost 2 bases and 1 base respectively, with 17 bases between them. A library of TCRbeta sequences, prepared with unique molecular identifiers, was generated. TCRdb re-called the PCR reads with MiXCR, one entry per CDR3 protein. Of just over 350,000 distinct CDR3 sequences listed, about 14% are singletons. V usage is TRBV6-5 and J usage is TRBJ1-2, with D possibly TRBD1 on 5 matching bases. The material was PBMCs, obtained from the stem cell graft. This TCR came from a human donor who donated a stem cell graft to a child with Fanconi anemia. CDR3 loop: CASSYVPTGLINYGYTF. The DNA for the CDR3 is TGTGCCAGCAGTTACGTACCTACAGGCCTTATTAACTATGGCTACACCTTC.